The 6 T cell receptor beta chains given below trace back to one sample, sequenced in a study of CD8+ T cells in alopecia areata. Treatment indicated: oral pan-JAK inhibitor, 5-10 mg twice daily. Reverse transcribed after extraction, RNA yielded cDNA as the sequencing template. Here immunoSEQ multiplex PCR was the method, and the copy in TCRdb shows in-frame clones only, minus some. This table has fewer than 250,000 clones, 45% to 75% appearing once. The sample consisted of CD4+ T cells sorted from blood, taken at week 4, from a patient treated with tofacitinib. Receptors were obtained from a human donor with alopecia areata.

CDR3 in amino acids: CASRRGQGAYEQYF. CDR3 sequence (DNA): TGTGCCAGCAGAAGAGGACAGGGGGCCTACGAGCAGTACTTC. The chain recombines TRBV6-5 with TRBJ2-7; the match to TRBD1 covers 10 bases. The CDR3 is made up of 14 amino acids. The ends lost 6 bases at V and 2 bases at J; junction bases unmatched: 4. The germline gives CDR1 MNHEY, CDR2 SVGAGI.

V is TRBV7-2 and J is TRBJ2-4; D gene uncertain. Germline CDR1 and CDR2: SGHTA and FQGNSA. CDR3 length: 13 residues. V was pared by 1 base and J by 0 bases, with 1 base between. CDR3 bases: TGTGCCAGCAGCTTAGAAGCCAAAAACATTCAGTACTTC. Protein: CASSLEAKNIQYF.

This clone was picked up one time. The chain recombines TRBV29-1 with TRBJ2-3, with TRBD1 identical over 11 bases. CDR1 is SQVTM and CDR2 is ANQGSEA in the germline V gene. The junction had 11 bases not matched to a gene; V was cut back by 8 bases and J by 4 bases. The CDR3 is 15 residues long. CDR3 amino acids: CSPHSDRGLADTQYF. CDR3 in DNA: TGCAGCCCACACTCGGACAGGGGGCTTGCAGATACGCAGTATTTT.

The CDR3 DNA reads TGTGCCAGCAGCCAAGGGACAGCTAATCAGCCCCAGCATTTT. Amino acids: CASSQGTANQPQHF. The chain combines TRBV7-2 with TRBJ1-5, with 7 bases lining up with TRBD1. The J segment lost 4 bases and the V segment lost 5 bases, leaving 5 bases of the junction unmatched. CDR3 size: 14 residues. CDR1 SGHTA and CDR2 FQGNSA come from the germline V gene.

CDR3 coding DNA: TGTGCCAGCAGCTTAGTTAACTACCAAGAGACCCAGTACTTC. It yields the protein CASSLVNYQETQYF. The V and J genes are TRBV7-2 and TRBJ2-5; no clear D gene. V was pared by 1 base and J by 0 bases, with 6 bases between. CDR3 length: 14 residues. Germline V CDR1 and CDR2: SGHTA, FQGNSA.

The chain is built from TRBV30 and TRBJ2-5; D remains ambiguous. Looked up from germline, CDR1 is GTSNPN and CDR2 is SVGIG (reference sequence). The CDR3 totals 13 residues. Trimming shortened V by 7 bases and J by 1 base, and 13 bases separated the two germline ends. The CDR3 loop reads CASYGRFQETQYF. The CDR3 DNA reads as TGTGCCTCGTATGGGCGGTTCCAAGAGACCCAGTACTTC.